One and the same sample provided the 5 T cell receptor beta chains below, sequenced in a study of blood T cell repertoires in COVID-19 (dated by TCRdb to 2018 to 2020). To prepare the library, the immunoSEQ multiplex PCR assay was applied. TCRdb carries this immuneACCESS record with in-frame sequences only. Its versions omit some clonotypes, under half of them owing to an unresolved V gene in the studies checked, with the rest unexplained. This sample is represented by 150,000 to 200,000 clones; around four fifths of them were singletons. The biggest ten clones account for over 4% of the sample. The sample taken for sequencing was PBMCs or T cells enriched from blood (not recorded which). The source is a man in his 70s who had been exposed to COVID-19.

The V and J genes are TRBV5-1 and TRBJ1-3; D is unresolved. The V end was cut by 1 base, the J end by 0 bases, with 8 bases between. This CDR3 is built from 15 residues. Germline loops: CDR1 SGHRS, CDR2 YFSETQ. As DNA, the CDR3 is TGCGCCAGCAGCTTGTTGGCGGACTCTGGAAACACCATATATTTT. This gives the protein CASSLLADSGNTIYF.

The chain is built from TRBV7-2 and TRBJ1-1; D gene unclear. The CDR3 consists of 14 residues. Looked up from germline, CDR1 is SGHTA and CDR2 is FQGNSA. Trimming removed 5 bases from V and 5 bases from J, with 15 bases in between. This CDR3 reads CASSIQRGDTEAFF. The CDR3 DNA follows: TGTGCCAGCAGCATCCAACGGGGAGATACTGAAGCTTTCTTT.

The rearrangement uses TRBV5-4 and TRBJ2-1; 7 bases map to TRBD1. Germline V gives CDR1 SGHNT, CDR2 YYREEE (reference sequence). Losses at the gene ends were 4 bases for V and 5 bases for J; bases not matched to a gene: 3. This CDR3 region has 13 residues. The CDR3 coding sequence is TGTGCCAGCAGCCCGGACAGGAACAATGAGCAGTTCTTC. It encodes CASSPDRNNEQFF.

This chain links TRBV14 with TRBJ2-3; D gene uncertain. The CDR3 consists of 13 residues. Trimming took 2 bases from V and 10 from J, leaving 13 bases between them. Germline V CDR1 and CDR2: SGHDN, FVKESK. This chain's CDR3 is CASSQYLVTAQYF. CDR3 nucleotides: TGTGCCAGCAGCCAATATTTGGTCACGGCGCAGTATTTT.

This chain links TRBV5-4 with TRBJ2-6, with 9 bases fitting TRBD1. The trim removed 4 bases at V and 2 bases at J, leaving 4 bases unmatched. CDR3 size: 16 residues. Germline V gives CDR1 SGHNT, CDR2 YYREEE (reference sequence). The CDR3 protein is CASSPGQGAGANVLTF. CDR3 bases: TGTGCCAGCAGCCCGGGACAGGGAGCTGGGGCCAACGTCCTGACTTTC.